The clone carrying this T cell receptor beta chain was counted many times. The V and J ends lost 1 base and 7 bases respectively, with 16 bases between them. Germline V gene data show CDR1 as MGHRA and CDR2 as YSYEKL. The CDR3 sequence is 15 residues long. Amplification yielded TCR beta CDR3 regions, with RNA transcripts as the source. Researchers ran a first-round RT-PCR on the TCR CDR3 using the HTBI primer set. Each CDR3 protein is one row after TCRdb ran MiXCR on the multiplex PCR reads. This sample has roughly 380,000 distinct CDR3 sequences; about 15% occur once, and the top ten carry approximately 10%. The sample belongs to a study of T cells in Graves' hyperthyroidism and ophthalmopathy.

The sample consisted of blood. The chain couples TRBV4-1 to TRBJ2-5; D remains unclear. This TCR was recovered from a woman aged 60-70 years with Graves' hyperthyroidism. The CDR3 DNA is TGCGCCAGCAGCCAAGGTCTAGGGCCCAAAGGGACCCAGTACTTC. It is translated as CASSQGLGPKGTQYF.